This is a list of T cell receptor beta chains from one sample in a study of T cell repertoires in cytomegalovirus infection. TCRdb re-called the reads with MiXCR, one entry per CDR3 protein. Of about 900,000 distinct CDR3 sequences listed, about a third were seen once; the top ten hold 11% to 15%. Antigens for these TCRs are unknown. Material: cultured CD8+ T cells from PBMCs, obtained from culture after CMV antigen stimulation. The receptors here all came from a human donor in good health (CMV status not recorded). Some clones in this sample may be carry-over from other donors' samples. Each CDR3 is given with its conserved first and last residue. D genes are given only for firm matches. Size is omitted from some rows. Given values are once, few, many or a class for expanded clones.

few	TRBV4-1	TRBJ2-1	TRBD1	CASSPRSQGASNEQFF	TGCGCCAGCAGCCCAAGATCACAGGGGGCAAGCAATGAGCAGTTCTTC
.	TRBV5-4	TRBJ2-7	TRBD1	CASSFGRGSNEQYF	TGTGCCAGCAGCTTCGGCAGGGGGTCCAACGAGCAGTACTTC
once	TRBV20-1	TRBJ2-1	TRBD2	CSATIGYSGGYNEQFF	TGCAGTGCTACTATAGGTTATAGCGGGGGTTACAATGAGCAGTTCTTC
.	TRBV2	TRBJ1-2	.	CASSEGPGYTF	TGTGCCAGCAGTGAAGGACCTGGCTACACCTTC
many	TRBV7-2	TRBJ2-3	TRBD2	CASSLTLSAGGRATDTQYF	TGTGCCAGCAGCTTAACCCTTTCTGCGGGGGGGCGTGCGACAGATACGCAGTATTTT
.	TRBV4-1	TRBJ2-4	.	CASSQDKNIQYF	TGCGCCAGCAGCCAAGATAAAAACATTCAGTACTTC
.	TRBV28	TRBJ1-2	TRBD1	CASSRKPGQGSIGYTF	TGTGCCAGCAGTCGTAAGCCGGGACAGGGGTCGATTGGCTACACCTTC
.	TRBV11-2	TRBJ2-3	.	CASSLVGLAYDTQYF	TGTGCCAGCAGCTTAGTGGGGTTAGCATATGATACGCAGTATTTT
.	TRBV6-1	TRBJ1-2	TRBD1	CASTEARTGSSYTF	TGTGCCAGCACTGAAGCTAGGACAGGCAGTAGCTACACCTTC
.	TRBV2	TRBJ1-2	.	CASSERPGGRYGYTF	TGTGCCAGCAGTGAACGCCCGGGGGGACGGTATGGCTACACCTTC
many	TRBV7-6	TRBJ2-5	.	CASSFRGGETQYF	TGTGCCAGCAGTTTTCGCGGCGGGGAGACCCAGTACTTC
.	TRBV28	TRBJ2-3	TRBD2	CASSPSLWTSGGAYQDTQYF	TGTGCCAGCAGTCCTAGCCTTTGGACTAGCGGGGGGGCTTATCAAGATACGCAGTATTTT
many	TRBV7-8	TRBJ1-6	.	CASSPGSPLHF	TGTGCCAGCAGCCCAGGCTCACCCCTCCACTTT
.	TRBV7-6	TRBJ2-1	TRBD2	CASSFGGGAIGNEQFF	TGTGCCAGCAGCTTTGGCGGGGGGGCCATTGGGAATGAGCAGTTCTTC
.	TRBV2	TRBJ1-3	.	CASSESGPDTIYF	TGTGCCAGCAGTGAGTCAGGCCCGGACACCATATATTTT
many	TRBV7-6	TRBJ2-1	TRBD2	CASSLKRVGAGWNEQFF	TGTGCCAGCAGCTTAAAAAGGGTTGGAGCGGGGTGGAATGAGCAGTTCTTC
.	TRBV6-5	TRBJ1-1	.	CASSPRAGLNTEAFF	TGTGCCAGCAGTCCCAGGGCCGGACTGAACACTGAAGCTTTCTTT
.	TRBV2	TRBJ2-7	.	CASSAGANYEQYF	TGTGCCAGCAGTGCGGGGGCCAACTACGAGCAGTACTTC
.	TRBV5-1	TRBJ2-3	.	CASSSFRGRTPSTDTQYF	TGCGCCAGCAGCTCTTTTCGGGGGCGAACACCTAGCACAGATACGCAGTATTTT
few	TRBV27	TRBJ1-2	.	CASSTRGEYYGYTF	TGTGCCAGCAGTACCCGGGGGGAATACTATGGCTACACCTTC
once	TRBV3-1	TRBJ1-6	.	CASSHLLGTDGRSPLHF	TGTGCCAGCAGCCACCTACTCGGGACGGACGGACGTTCACCCCTCCACTTT
.	TRBV27	TRBJ2-7	.	CASSSAGPGYEQYF	TGTGCCAGCAGTTCGGCGGGCCCAGGTTACGAGCAGTACTTC
.	TRBV27	TRBJ2-3	TRBD1	CASSPAGTGSTDTQYF	TGTGCCAGCAGCCCTGCCGGGACAGGGAGCACAGATACGCAGTATTTT
.	TRBV25-1	TRBJ2-2	.	CASRKGTGELFF	TGTGCCAGTAGGAAAGGAACCGGGGAGCTGTTTTTT
.	TRBV9	TRBJ2-3	.	CASSVVNTDTQYF	TGTGCCAGCAGCGTAGTAAACACAGATACGCAGTATTTT
few	TRBV7-2	TRBJ2-3	.	CASSLVRVVTDTQYF	TGTGCCAGCAGCTTAGTCCGAGTTGTCACAGATACGCAGTATTTT
.	TRBV27	TRBJ1-1	.	CASMKNTEAFF	TGTGCCAGCATGAAAAACACTGAAGCTTTCTTT
.	TRBV15	TRBJ1-6	.	CATRAGVNSPLHF	TGTGCCACCAGGGCAGGGGTTAATTCACCCCTCCACTTT
.	TRBV12-3/TRBV12-4	TRBJ2-1	TRBD2	CASSLVLAGGSSYNEQFF	TGTGCCAGCAGTTTAGTGCTAGCGGGGGGAAGCTCCTACAATGAGCAGTTCTTC
.	TRBV6-1	TRBJ1-4	TRBD1	CASLSRLGGKEKLFF	TGTGCCAGCCTGTCACGTTTAGGGGGCAAAGAAAAACTGTTTTTT
.	TRBV5-4	TRBJ2-7	.	CASSPTSSDEQYF	TGTGCCAGCAGCCCAACTAGCTCCGACGAGCAGTACTTC
.	TRBV2	TRBJ2-1	TRBD2	CASSEGLAGPMVYNEQFF	TGTGCCAGCAGTGAGGGACTAGCGGGGCCGATGGTGTACAATGAGCAGTTCTTC
.	TRBV5-6	TRBJ2-7	TRBD1	CASSPGQGASKYEQYF	TGTGCCAGCAGCCCAGGACAGGGGGCAAGTAAATACGAGCAGTACTTC
once	TRBV28	TRBJ2-1	.	CASSSQRVALNEQFF	TGTGCCAGCAGTTCCCAACGGGTGGCTCTGAATGAGCAGTTCTTC
.	TRBV19	TRBJ1-5	.	CASPSEPVRQPQHF	TGTGCCAGTCCCTCCGAGCCCGTCCGCCAGCCCCAGCATTTT
.	TRBV6-2/TRBV6-3	TRBJ1-5	.	CASSFNWRADISNQPQHF	TGTGCCAGCAGCTTCAATTGGAGGGCTGATATTAGCAATCAGCCCCAGCATTTT
few	TRBV7-9	TRBJ2-7	TRBD1	CASSSPDRVNEQYF	TGTGCCAGCAGCTCGCCGGACAGGGTCAACGAGCAGTACTTC
few	TRBV6-2/TRBV6-3	TRBJ1-1	.	CASSIWRDEAFF	TGTGCCAGCTCGATTTGGCGGGACGAAGCTTTCTTT
few	TRBV29-1	TRBJ2-3	.	CSVAGLSTDTQYF	TGCAGCGTGGCGGGACTGAGCACAGATACGCAGTATTTT
many	TRBV5-5	TRBJ1-1	.	CASSLDLGTEAFF	TGTGCCAGCAGCTTGGATTTGGGCACTGAAGCTTTCTTT
few	TRBV18	TRBJ1-5	.	CASSSLWLSQPQHF	TGTGCCAGCAGCTCGTTGTGGTTATCTCAGCCCCAGCATTTT
once	TRBV7-9	TRBJ2-5	TRBD1	CASSMTGARETQYF	TGTGCCAGCAGCATGACAGGGGCGCGTGAGACCCAGTACTTC
many	TRBV7-6	TRBJ2-5	.	CASSSPPGQETQYF	TGTGCCAGCAGCTCCCCGCCAGGCCAAGAGACCCAGTACTTC
once	TRBV6-6	TRBJ2-3	TRBD2	CASSRLPGLADTDTQYF	TGTGCCAGCAGTCGTCTTCCGGGACTAGCGGACACAGATACGCAGTATTTT
.	TRBV27	TRBJ2-6	.	CASSVVGANVLTF	TGTGCCAGTTCGGTAGTAGGGGCCAACGTCCTGACTTTC
.	TRBV20-1	TRBJ1-6	.	CSARDKTALPPLHF	TGCAGTGCTAGAGATAAGACAGCTCTTCCACCCCTCCACTTT
.	TRBV5-4	TRBJ2-2	TRBD1	CASQNRDRVIGELFF	TGTGCCAGTCAGAACCGGGACAGGGTGATCGGGGAGCTGTTTTTT
few	TRBV19	TRBJ1-1	.	CASMPSRGWNTEAFF	TGTGCCAGTATGCCCTCGAGGGGGTGGAACACTGAAGCTTTCTTT
.	TRBV10-1	TRBJ1-1	TRBD1	CATRGQGDEAFF	TGCGCCACCCGGGGGCAGGGGGATGAAGCTTTCTTT
few	TRBV7-8	TRBJ2-7	TRBD2	CASSPIAAGGGEQYF	TGTGCCAGCAGCCCCATCGCCGCGGGGGGAGGCGAGCAGTACTTC
once	TRBV5-4	TRBJ2-1	TRBD2	CVSSSGLAVDEQFF	TGTGTCAGCAGCAGCGGACTAGCGGTTGATGAGCAGTTCTTC
.	TRBV19	TRBJ1-1	.	CASGEDYTEAFF	TGTGCCAGTGGGGAGGACTACACTGAAGCTTTCTTT
few	TRBV6-6	TRBJ2-3	.	CASSYSVAADTQYF	TGTGCCAGCAGTTACTCCGTGGCCGCAGATACGCAGTATTTT
.	TRBV4-2	TRBJ1-2	.	CASSQDAQRGTNYGYTF	TGTGCCAGCAGCCAAGATGCACAACGAGGTACTAACTATGGCTACACCTTC
few	TRBV4-3	TRBJ2-4	.	CASSQGRRISPATIQYF	TGCGCCAGCAGCCAAGGGAGGCGGATTAGTCCGGCTACCATTCAGTACTTC
few	TRBV6-5	TRBJ1-2	TRBD1	CASRHDRDRRAYGYTF	TGTGCCAGCAGACACGACCGGGACAGAAGAGCCTATGGCTACACCTTC
few	TRBV19	TRBJ1-5	.	CASSISSGANQPQHF	TGTGCCAGTAGTATTTCGTCAGGGGCCAATCAGCCCCAGCATTTT